One sample yielded the 31 T cell receptor beta chains listed below, sequenced in a study of T cell responses to AZD1222 COVID-19 vaccine. Measured with immunoSEQ multiplex PCR; TCRdb has only the in-frame clones, and not every one. The sample has 130,000 or so clones, around nine tenths seen once. The sample was peripheral blood, taken on day 0 of AZD1222 vaccination. Receptor source: an adult in good health.

The V gene is TRBV6-2 or TRBV6-3, the J gene TRBJ2-1; no definite D call. The CDR3 contains 14 residues. The germline CDR1 and CDR2 sequences are MNHEY and SVGEGT. Trimming removed 4 bases at V and 3 bases at J, with 10 bases between. CDR3 nucleotides: TGTGCCAGCAGTTTGTTAGGGAACTACAATGAGCAGTTCTTC. Protein product: CASSLLGNYNEQFF.

CDR3 region: CASTLGPAYAGELFF. The CDR3 region has the DNA TGTGCCAGCACCCTGGGACCCGCCTACGCCGGGGAGCTGTTTTTT. This rearrangement joins TRBV27 to TRBJ2-2; D possibly matches TRBD1 or TRBD2 (5 bases each). V gave up 7 bases and J gave up 6 bases, with 18 bases separating them. This CDR3 is built from 15 residues. Germline CDR1 and CDR2: MNHEY and SMNVEV (reference sequence).

The CDR3 DNA reads TGTGCCAGCAGCTTAGATCCTAACAGGAACACTGAAGCTTTCTTT. This codes for CASSLDPNRNTEAFF. V and J are TRBV13 and TRBJ1-1; D is unresolved. The CDR3 spans 15 residues. CDR1 and CDR2 from the germline V gene are PRHDT and FYEKMQ (reference sequence). V shed 1 base and J shed 1 base, with 10 bases lying between them. The full variable domain, completed using reference TRBV13 and TRBJ1-1, is AAGVIQSPRHLIKEKRETATLKCYPIPRHDTVYWYQQGPGQDPQFLISFYEKMQSDKGSIPDRFSAQQFSDYHSELNMSSLELGDSALYFCASSLDPNRNTEAFFGQGTRLTVV.

The chain joins TRBV18 to TRBJ1-3, with TRBD1 matching over 9 bases. The CDR3 is 15 amino acids. From germline, CDR1 is KGHSH and CDR2 LQKENI. The trim removed 4 bases at V and 8 bases at J, leaving 9 bases unmatched. CDR3 in amino acids: CASSRIRDRVDTIYF. The CDR3 bases are TGTGCCAGCTCACGCATCAGGGACAGGGTTGACACCATATATTTT.

V usage is TRBV6-2 or TRBV6-3 and J usage is TRBJ2-3, with D perhaps TRBD1 or TRBD2 (5 bases each). The CDR3 covers 15 residues. Trimming took 5 bases from V and 2 from J, leaving 14 bases between them. Germline V gene sequence: CDR1 MNHEY, CDR2 SVGEGT. CDR3 in DNA: TGTGCCAGCAGTCCCGGGACCCCAGCCACAGATACGCAGTATTTT. This encodes CASSPGTPATDTQYF.

This clone has more than one count but fewer than ten. This chain joins TRBV27 and TRBJ2-7; 7 bases match TRBD2. CDR3 length: 12 amino acids. Germline V CDR1 and CDR2: MNHEY, SMNVEV (reference sequence). CDR3: CATGGSSYEQYF. The CDR3 DNA is TGTGCGACCGGGGGGAGCTCCTACGAGCAGTACTTC.

The CDR3 sequence: CASSLLGDKQYF. As DNA, the CDR3 is TGTGCCAGCAGTTTGCTTGGTGACAAGCAGTATTTT. V and J are TRBV28 and TRBJ2-3, with D uncertain. This CDR3 has 12 residues. V gave up 3 bases and J gave up 11 bases, with 12 bases separating them. Germline values: CDR1 MDHEN, CDR2 SYDVKM.

The V call is TRBV25-1, the J call TRBJ2-4, with D possibly matching TRBD1 (6 bases). Germline CDR1 reads MGHDK; CDR2 reads SYGVNS. The ends were cut back, 4 bases at V and 2 bases at J, with 15 bases in the middle. CDR3 length: 16 residues. This CDR3 is CASSATGGWSKNIQYF. CDR3 sequence (DNA): TGTGCCAGCAGTGCGACAGGCGGTTGGTCCAAAAACATTCAGTACTTC.

The V and J genes are TRBV5-6 and TRBJ2-3; the D gene is possibly TRBD2 (6 bases). Germline loops: CDR1 SGHDT, CDR2 YYEEEE. Trimming cost V 4 bases and J 3 bases, with 18 bases left between them. The CDR3 loop spans 16 amino acids. The CDR3 spells CASSLLVEGRTDTQYF. In nucleotides, the CDR3 is TGTGCCAGCAGCCTTTTAGTGGAGGGGAGAACAGATACGCAGTATTTT.

The rearrangement links TRBV7-2 to TRBJ2-7; no definite D call. CDR1 is SGHTA and CDR2 is FQGNSA in the germline V gene. This CDR3 region has 14 residues. The V gene lost 4 bases and the J gene lost 3 bases, with 13 bases spanning the gap. In DNA, the CDR3 is TGTGCCAGCAGCTCCGCATGGACGAGCTACGAGCAGTACTTC. Its protein product is CASSSAWTSYEQYF. Complete variable domain (other parts from reference TRBV7-2 and TRBJ2-7): GAGVSQSPSNKVTEKGKDVELRCDPISGHTALYWYRQSLGQGLEFLIYFQGNSAPDKSGLPSDRFSAERTGGSVSTLTIQRTQQEDSAVYLCASSSAWTSYEQYFGPGTRLTVT.

The chain links TRBV5-4 to TRBJ2-7; 12 nucleotides agree with TRBD2. This CDR3 is 17 amino acids long. The germline V gene has CDR1 SGHNT and CDR2 YYREEE (reference sequence). J lost 3 bases, V lost 4 bases, and 11 bases had no gene match. CDR3: CASSQLAGGSRFYEQYF. The CDR3 DNA is TGTGCCAGCAGCCAACTAGCGGGGGGTTCCAGATTCTACGAGCAGTACTTC. Supplemented by reference TRBV5-4 and TRBJ2-7, the full variable domain reads ETGVTQSPTHLIKTRGQQVTLRCSSQSGHNTVSWYQQALGQGPQFIFQYYREEENGRGNFPPRFSGLQFPNYSSELNVNALELDDSALYLCASSQLAGGSRFYEQYFGPGTRLTVT.

V gene TRBV21-1 combines with J gene TRBJ1-1; the D segment call TRBD1 is taken from the table without a DNA check. TRBV21-1 is given as a pseudogene. There are 10 residues in the CDR3. DNA for the CDR3: TGTGCCAGCAGCAGGCCACAGGGGTTCTTT. This gives the protein CASSRPQGFF.

The V and J genes are TRBV6-1 and TRBJ1-3; perhaps TRBD1 as D (5 bases). This CDR3 has 16 residues. The ends were cut back, 4 bases at V and 2 bases at J, with 15 bases in the middle. The germline CDR1 and CDR2 sequences are MNHNS and SASEGT. This CDR3 is CASSVTAQRAGNTIYF. Written as DNA, the CDR3 is TGTGCCAGCAGTGTGACAGCTCAACGCGCTGGAAACACCATATATTTT.

V usage is TRBV5-1 and J usage is TRBJ1-2; no clear D gene. Germline V gene sequence: CDR1 SGHRS, CDR2 YFSETQ. The CDR3 extends over 13 amino acids. The V end lost 1 base, the J end lost 0 bases, and 4 bases lay between the germline ends. CDR3 coding DNA: TGCGCCAGCAGCTTGACAGCTAACTATGGCTACACCTTC. This codes for CASSLTANYGYTF. Variable domain in full (rest from reference TRBV5-1 and TRBJ1-2): KAGVTQTPRYLIKTRGQQVTLSCSPISGHRSVSWYQQTPGQGLQFLFEYFSETQRNKGNFPGRFSGRQFSNSRSEMNVSTLELGDSALYLCASSLTANYGYTFGSGTRLTVV.

The J gene is TRBJ2-2, the V gene TRBV4-3; D tentatively fits TRBD1 or TRBD2 (5 bases each). Trimming cost V 0 bases and J 6 bases, with 8 bases left between them. Germline assignment: CDR1 LGHNA and CDR2 YSLEER. The CDR3 consists of 14 residues. The CDR3 reads CASSQDPGPGELFF. The CDR3 DNA reads as TGCGCCAGCAGCCAAGATCCGGGGCCCGGGGAGCTGTTTTTT.

This rearrangement joins TRBV4-2 to TRBJ1-3; D possibly corresponds to TRBD1 (6 bases). Trimming pared 0 bases from V and 5 bases from J, leaving 8 bases between. There are 14 residues in the CDR3. Germline CDR1 reads LGHNA; CDR2 reads YNFKEQ. CDR3 DNA sequence: TGTGCCAGCAGCCAAGACTGGGACAGAAACACCATATATTTT. Its protein is CASSQDWDRNTIYF.

This clone was observed a handful of times. V usage is TRBV28 and J usage is TRBJ1-1, with 9 bases identical to TRBD1. Per the germline V gene, CDR1 is MDHEN and CDR2 is SYDVKM. The CDR3 is 18 residues long. Trimming at V came to 5 bases and at J to 0 bases, leaving 13 bases not matched to a gene. The CDR3 DNA reads TGTGCCAGCAGTACCTCCATCGGGACAGGGCCCATGAACACTGAAGCTTTCTTT. Its translation: CASSTSIGTGPMNTEAFF. Filled out from reference TRBV28 and TRBJ1-1, the complete variable domain reads DVKVTQSSRYLVKRTGEKVFLECVQDMDHENMFWYRQDPGLGLRLIYFSYDVKMKEKGDIPEGYSVSREKKERFSLILESASTNQTSMYLCASSTSIGTGPMNTEAFFGQGTRLTVV.

The chain combines TRBV19 with TRBJ2-2, with D possibly matching TRBD2 (6 bases). The CDR3 runs 18 residues. Germline V lookup: CDR1 LNHDA, CDR2 SQIVND (reference sequence). The germline V and J ends were trimmed by 4 bases and 4 bases, with 22 bases remaining between them. The CDR3 DNA is TGTGCCAGTAGTACGACCTCCGGGGGACCCTATGCCACCGGGGAGCTGTTTTTT. Translated: CASSTTSGGPYATGELFF.

The chain uses TRBV6-2 or TRBV6-3 and TRBJ1-4; D not certain. Trimming pared 4 bases from V and 6 bases from J, leaving 15 bases between. The germline V gene encodes CDR1 MNHEY and CDR2 SVGEGT. The CDR3 contains 15 residues. The chain's CDR3 is CASSFQGRADEKLFF. The CDR3 bases are TGTGCCAGCAGTTTCCAAGGGAGGGCGGATGAAAAACTGTTTTTT.

The chain combines TRBV7-6 with TRBJ2-5; 12 bases map to TRBD2. V lost 4 bases and J lost 5; bases outside the gene matches: 5. The CDR3 totals 15 residues. Germline lookup yields CDR1 SGHVS and CDR2 FNYEAQ. CDR3 DNA sequence: TGTGCCAGCAGCTCTAGGACTAGCGGGGCGGAGACCCAGTACTTC. Translated, it gives CASSSRTSGAETQYF. Together with reference TRBV7-6 and TRBJ2-5, the CDR3 gives the full variable domain: GAGVSQSPRYKVTKRGQDVALRCDPISGHVSLYWYRQALGQGPEFLTYFNYEAQQDKSGLPNDRFSAERPEGSISTLTIQRTEQRDSAMYRCASSSRTSGAETQYFGPGTRLLVL.

V is TRBV5-6 and J is TRBJ2-7; weak D call: TRBD2 (6 bases). Trimming removed 5 bases at V and 6 bases at J, with 18 bases between. The CDR3 totals 14 residues. CDR1 and CDR2 (germline): SGHDT, YYEEEE. DNA for the CDR3: TGTGCCAGCAGACACTGGGGAGGCCGGTCCGAGCAGTACTTC. Translation gives CASRHWGGRSEQYF. Filled out from reference TRBV5-6 and TRBJ2-7, the complete variable domain reads DAGVTQSPTHLIKTRGQQVTLRCSPKSGHDTVSWYQQALGQGPQFIFQYYEEEERQRGNFPDRFSGHQFPNYSSELNVNALLLGDSALYLCASRHWGGRSEQYFGPGTRLTVT.

This chain uses TRBV7-9 with TRBJ1-5; the D gene is possibly TRBD1 (5 bases). The CDR3 is 14 residues long. The germline gives CDR1 SEHNR, CDR2 FQNEAQ (reference sequence). V lost 8 bases and J 4 bases, leaving 15 bases between the germline ends. This chain's CDR3 is CASAIDWGNQPQHF. The CDR3 coding sequence is TGTGCCAGCGCCATAGACTGGGGGAATCAGCCCCAGCATTTT.

As regards this clone: This specimen includes other DNA sequences encoding the same CDR3. The CDR3 region is CASSLQETQYF. The CDR3 DNA is TGCGCCAGCAGCTTACAAGAGACCCAGTACTTC. This chain joins TRBV5-1 and TRBJ2-5; D not resolved. The CDR3 length is 11 residues. Trimming removed 2 bases at V and 2 bases at J, with 1 base between. CDR1 is SGHRS, CDR2 YFSETQ, per germline.

The chain is built from TRBV19 and TRBJ1-5; D is perhaps TRBD1 (5 bases). The CDR3 runs 16 residues. Trimming removed 3 bases at V and 2 bases at J, with 14 bases between. In germline, CDR1 is LNHDA, CDR2 SQIVND (reference sequence). CDR3 sequence: CASSIVPLGGNQPQHF. CDR3 bases: TGTGCCAGTAGTATTGTCCCCTTGGGGGGCAATCAGCCCCAGCATTTT.

The V and J genes are TRBV9 and TRBJ2-1, with 8 bases matching TRBD2. Germline V gene lookup returns CDR1 SGDLS and CDR2 YYNGEE. There are 18 residues in the CDR3. With V trimmed by 2 bases and J by 4 bases, 14 bases remained unmatched. In DNA, the CDR3 is TGTGCCAGCAGCGTCCCCGACCTCGGAGTAGCGGGATACAATGAGCAGTTCTTC. Protein product: CASSVPDLGVAGYNEQFF.

The chain combines TRBV6-5 with TRBJ1-5; no clear D. V shed 0 bases and J shed 4 bases, with 10 bases lying between them. The length of the CDR3 is 15 residues. Germline V gene data show CDR1 as MNHEY and CDR2 as SVGAGI. Here the CDR3 reads CASSYSRVANQPQHF. DNA for the CDR3: TGTGCCAGCAGTTACTCACGCGTGGCGAATCAGCCCCAGCATTTT.

The gene calls are TRBV19 and TRBJ2-7, with D possibly being TRBD1 (5 bases). Trimming took 6 bases from V and 5 from J, leaving 20 bases between them. In germline, CDR1 is LNHDA, CDR2 SQIVND (reference sequence). The CDR3 extends over 15 amino acids. CDR3 in DNA: TGTGCCAGTAGCCGGAAATTGGACATGCGCGACGAGCAGTACTTC. Amino acid sequence: CASSRKLDMRDEQYF. Filled out from reference TRBV19 and TRBJ2-7, the complete variable domain reads DGGITQSPKYLFRKEGQNVTLSCEQNLNHDAMYWYRQDPGQGLRLIYYSQIVNDFQKGDIAEGYSVSREKKESFPLTVTSAQKNPTAFYLCASSRKLDMRDEQYFGPGTRLTVT.

Details on this clone: The junction shows a germline mismatch at one end, possibly a read error. J is TRBJ2-5 and V is TRBV19, with TRBD2 identical over 10 bases. Germline V gene data show CDR1 as LNHDA and CDR2 as SQIVND (reference sequence). There are 13 residues in the CDR3. As DNA, the CDR3 is TGTGCCAGTAGTATCGGGTTAGCGGGGGGCGCCCACTTC. This translates into CASSIGLAGGAHF.

The chain couples TRBV12-3 or TRBV12-4 to TRBJ1-1; D not certain. With 8 bases removed from V and 4 bases from J, the gap between germline ends came to 11 bases. The CDR3 is 12 amino acids. The CDR3 protein is CASRRARTEAFF. CDR3 DNA: TGTGCCAGCCGGCGGGCGCGCACTGAAGCTTTCTTT.

The chain combines TRBV4-1 with TRBJ1-5; D is ambiguous. The CDR3 sequence is 14 residues long. From germline, CDR1 is MGHRA and CDR2 YSYEKL. V was shortened by 2 bases and J by 4 bases, with 9 bases between the two germline ends. CDR3 protein: CASSQFRINQPQHF. CDR3 nucleotide sequence: TGCGCCAGCAGCCAATTTCGGATTAATCAGCCCCAGCATTTT.

The rearrangement uses TRBV5-1 and TRBJ1-1, with TRBD1 matching 11 bases. Trimming at V came to 4 bases and at J to 0 bases, leaving 5 bases not matched to a gene. The length of the CDR3 is 16 residues. The germline V gene encodes CDR1 SGHRS and CDR2 YFSETQ. CDR3 region: CASSPGTGGMNTEAFF. CDR3 nucleotide sequence: TGCGCCAGCAGCCCGGGGACAGGGGGAATGAACACTGAAGCTTTCTTT.